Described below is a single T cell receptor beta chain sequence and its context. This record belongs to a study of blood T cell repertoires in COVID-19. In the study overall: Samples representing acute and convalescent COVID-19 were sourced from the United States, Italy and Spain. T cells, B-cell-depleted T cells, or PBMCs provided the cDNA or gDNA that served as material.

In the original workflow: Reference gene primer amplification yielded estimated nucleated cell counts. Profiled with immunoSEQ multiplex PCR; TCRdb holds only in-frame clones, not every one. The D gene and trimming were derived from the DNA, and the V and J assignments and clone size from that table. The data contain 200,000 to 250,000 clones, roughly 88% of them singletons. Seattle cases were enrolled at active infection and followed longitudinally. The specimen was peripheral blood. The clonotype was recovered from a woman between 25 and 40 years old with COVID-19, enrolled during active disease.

CDR3 residues: CASSQLRGGRSYNEQFF. The CDR3 coding sequence is TGTGCCAGCAGCCAACTCCGGGGCGGGAGGTCCTACAATGAGCAGTTCTTC. This sequence joins TRBV3-1 (or the pseudogene TRBV3-2) and TRBJ2-1; 8 nucleotides agree with TRBD2. Germline V gene sequence: CDR1 LGHDT, CDR2 YNNKEL (reference sequence). Trimming took 2 bases from V and 1 from J; bases not matched to a gene: 7. CDR3 length: 17 amino acids.